The 14 T cell receptor beta chains below come from one sample, sequenced in a study of cytomegalovirus exposure and HLA in healthy donors. The PCR made use of 60 Vbeta and 13 Jbeta primers. Sequenced by immunoSEQ multiplex PCR; TCRdb stores in-frame clones only, minus some. The sample data list about 55,000 clones. The sample taken for sequencing was PBMCs. The receptors were gathered from a man aged 45 to 65 in good health and CMV-seropositive.

V gene TRBV5-6 combines with J gene TRBJ2-3; D is uncertain. There are 15 residues in the CDR3. Trimming took 1 base from V and 1 from J, leaving 10 bases between them. Germline V lookup: CDR1 SGHDT, CDR2 YYEEEE. The CDR3 region is CASSLMRHRTDTQYF. DNA for the CDR3: TGTGCCAGCAGCTTGATGAGACATCGCACAGATACGCAGTATTTT. The full variable domain, with the rest looked up from reference TRBV5-6 and TRBJ2-3, is DAGVTQSPTHLIKTRGQQVTLRCSPKSGHDTVSWYQQALGQGPQFIFQYYEEEERQRGNFPDRFSGHQFPNYSSELNVNALLLGDSALYLCASSLMRHRTDTQYFGPGTRLTVL.

The chain is built from TRBV14 and TRBJ2-5; D possibly corresponds to TRBD2 (6 bases). The CDR3 is 15 residues long. Germline assignment: CDR1 SGHDN and CDR2 FVKESK. Trimming cost V 4 bases and J 2 bases, with 14 bases left between them. As DNA, the CDR3 is TGTGCCAGCAGCCCCTATAGCGGAGCACAAGAGACCCAGTACTTC. Protein product: CASSPYSGAQETQYF.

The genes are TRBV4-2 and TRBJ2-1; perhaps TRBD2 as D (6 bases). This CDR3 has 14 residues. Germline values: CDR1 LGHNA, CDR2 YNFKEQ. Trimming removed 1 base from V and 9 bases from J, with 13 bases in between. The CDR3 nucleotides are TGTGCCAGCAGCCAAGGGGACTTGGATGGTGAGCAGTTCTTC. It specifies CASSQGDLDGEQFF.

The chain is built from TRBV19 and TRBJ1-2; TRBD1 matches at 8 bases. There are 15 residues in the CDR3. Trimming cost V 5 bases and J 8 bases; bases outside gene matches: 13. Looked up from germline, CDR1 is LNHDA and CDR2 is SQIVND (reference sequence). As DNA, the CDR3 is TGTGCCAGTAGTCCCCCGCCAGGGACAGGCGGAGGCTACACCTTC. This translates into CASSPPPGTGGGYTF.

The gene calls are TRBV19 and TRBJ1-2; the D gene is possibly TRBD1 (6 bases). V lost 4 bases, J lost 4 bases, and 13 bases lay in between. This CDR3 is built from 14 residues. Germline assignment: CDR1 LNHDA and CDR2 SQIVND (reference sequence). CDR3 DNA: TGTGCCAGTAGTACCCCAGGACAGACCTATGGCTACACCTTC. This translates into CASSTPGQTYGYTF.

This chain joins TRBV5-1 and TRBJ2-1; unclear D gene. From germline, CDR1 is SGHRS and CDR2 YFSETQ. The germline V and J ends were trimmed by 0 bases and 1 base, with 5 bases remaining between them. This CDR3 contains 14 residues. CDR3 coding DNA: TGCGCCAGCAGCTTGGACTCTTCCTACAATGAGCAGTTCTTC. Translated: CASSLDSSYNEQFF.

CDR3 nucleotides: TGTGCCAGCAGTTCCCGCGGGACAGGGGTTAGCGAGCAGTACTTC. Translating gives CASSSRGTGVSEQYF. This rearrangement joins TRBV28 to TRBJ2-7, with TRBD1 matching 10 bases. Germline trimming cut 4 bases from V and 6 bases from J; bases unmatched to any gene: 9. Germline V gene lookup returns CDR1 MDHEN and CDR2 SYDVKM. The CDR3 has 15 residues.

For the CDR3, the DNA is TGCGCCAGCAGCTCCGGGAGTACTGAAGCTTTCTTT. Translated, it gives CASSSGSTEAFF. The chain employs TRBV5-1 and TRBJ1-1; D is unresolved. V was trimmed by 3 bases and J by 5 bases, leaving 8 bases between them. The CDR3 sequence is 12 residues long. Looked up from germline, CDR1 is SGHRS and CDR2 is YFSETQ. Using reference TRBV5-1 and TRBJ1-1 for the parts outside the CDR3, the full variable domain is KAGVTQTPRYLIKTRGQQVTLSCSPISGHRSVSWYQQTPGQGLQFLFEYFSETQRNKGNFPGRFSGRQFSNSRSEMNVSTLELGDSALYLCASSSGSTEAFFGQGTRLTVV.

This chain links TRBV5-4 with TRBJ1-1; 10 nucleotides agree with TRBD1. This CDR3 is 14 amino acids long. Germline V gene lookup returns CDR1 SGHNT and CDR2 YYREEE (reference sequence). J gave up 4 bases and V 9 bases, and 9 bases lay outside the gene matches. CDR3 residues: CATETGGKGTEAFF. CDR3 sequence (DNA): TGTGCCACCGAGACAGGGGGCAAGGGCACTGAAGCTTTCTTT.

The rearrangement links TRBV5-4 to TRBJ2-3; the D gene is possibly TRBD1 (6 bases). The CDR3 has 15 amino acids. The germline gives CDR1 SGHNT, CDR2 YYREEE (reference sequence). V dropped 4 bases and J dropped 3 bases, with 15 bases sitting between them. The CDR3, as DNA: TGTGCCAGCAGCACGGAGACAGGTAGGACAGATACGCAGTATTTT. It translates to CASSTETGRTDTQYF. The full variable domain, with the rest looked up from reference TRBV5-4 and TRBJ2-3, is ETGVTQSPTHLIKTRGQQVTLRCSSQSGHNTVSWYQQALGQGPQFIFQYYREEENGRGNFPPRFSGLQFPNYSSELNVNALELDDSALYLCASSTETGRTDTQYFGPGTRLTVL.

The chain carries TRBV27 and TRBJ2-7, with TRBD1 matching 8 bases. V shed 5 bases and J 4 bases; nucleotides not matched to a gene: 4. CDR3 size: 13 residues. Germline V lookup: CDR1 MNHEY, CDR2 SMNVEV (reference sequence). The CDR3: CASSGQGSYEQYF. CDR3 bases: TGTGCCAGCAGTGGACAGGGTTCATACGAGCAGTACTTC.

The V call is TRBV11-2, the J call TRBJ2-1; 7 positions agree with TRBD1. Unmatched junction bases numbered 0, after V lost 0 bases and J lost 1 base. This CDR3 spans 15 amino acids. CDR1 is SGHAT, CDR2 FQNNGV, per germline. Here the CDR3 DNA reads TGTGCCAGCAGCTTAGAGGGACAGTCCTACAATGAGCAGTTCTTC. It is translated as CASSLEGQSYNEQFF. Filled out from reference TRBV11-2 and TRBJ2-1, the complete variable domain reads EAGVAQSPRYKIIEKRQSVAFWCNPISGHATLYWYQQILGQGPKLLIQFQNNGVVDDSQLPKDRFSAERLKGVDSTLKIQPAKLEDSAVYLCASSLEGQSYNEQFFGPGTRLTVL.

This rearrangement joins TRBV4-1 to TRBJ2-7; D is unclear. The CDR3 has 16 amino acids. V was cut by 1 base and J by 0 bases, with 13 bases left in between. CDR1 and CDR2 from the germline V gene are MGHRA and YSYEKL. The CDR3 here is CASSQVSRVSSYEQYF. CDR3 DNA sequence: TGCGCCAGCAGCCAAGTAAGCCGGGTGAGCTCCTACGAGCAGTACTTC.

The V gene is TRBV5-1, the J gene TRBJ1-3; unclear D gene. The germline CDR1 and CDR2 sequences are SGHRS and YFSETQ. This CDR3 is 17 amino acids long. Trimming cost V 4 bases and J 0 bases, with 17 bases left between them. The CDR3 DNA reads as TGCGCCAGCAGCCTAGGTGTCGACGGCTACTCTGGAAACACCATATATTTT. This encodes CASSLGVDGYSGNTIYF.